The clone carrying this TCR beta chain occurred many times. This record comes from a study of T cells after yellow fever vaccination. The length of the CDR3 is 14 residues. Germline CDR1 reads MNHEY; CDR2 reads SVGEGT. Germline trimming cut 10 bases from V and 4 bases from J; bases unmatched to any gene: 9. One entry per CDR3 protein, called by TCRdb with MiXCR from the 5' RACE reads. The data hold more than 300,000 distinct CDR3 sequences, with about 4.5% observed a single time. The clonotype originates from a young man who received the YFV17D yellow fever vaccine. This sample comprised PBMCs, obtained 15 days after the yellow fever booster vaccination. The V gene is TRBV6-2 or TRBV6-3, the J gene TRBJ2-7, with 11 positions matching TRBD2. Written as DNA, the CDR3 is TGTGCCACGAAACTAGCGGGGGAAGCTTACGAGCAGTACTTC. Translation gives CATKLAGEAYEQYF.